Listed below are T cell receptor beta chains from one sample, sequenced in a study of vaccination and CD4 T cells after COVID-19. TCRdb re-called the PCR reads through MiXCR, storing one row per CDR3 protein. The data contain 9,500 to 11,000 distinct CDR3 sequences, 20% to 30% of them singletons. These receptors lack a known antigen. Source: CD4+ T cells from blood, cultured in vitro, taken before SARS-CoV-2 vaccination. The receptors were sampled from a human donor who received a COVID-19 vaccine. The CDR3 runs from the conserved cysteine through the conserved F or W. A D gene is named only where the DNA matches it firmly. Clone sizes are given selectively: once, few, many, or a class where the clone is expanded.

D	V	J	size	CDR3	DNA
-	TRBV10-3	TRBJ1-6	-	CAISESNGDSPLHF	TGTGCCATCAGTGAGTCGAACGGGGATTCACCCCTCCACTTT
TRBD1	TRBV19	TRBJ2-7	-	CASSTSPGQGFFHEQYF	TGTGCCAGTAGTACTTCTCCGGGACAGGGGTTTTTCCACGAGCAGTACTTC
-	TRBV20-1	TRBJ1-2	medium-sized	CSARETGKSYGYTF	TGCAGTGCTAGAGAAACAGGGAAATCCTATGGCTACACCTTC
-	TRBV12-3/TRBV12-4	TRBJ2-5	-	CASSFSLAETQYF	TGTGCCAGCAGTTTTTCCCTAGCAGAGACCCAGTACTTC
TRBD1	TRBV11-3	TRBJ2-5	-	CASSADRETQYF	TGTGCCAGCAGCGCAGACAGGGAAACCCAGTACTTC
-	TRBV10-3	TRBJ2-7	few	CAISDRQGSADYEQYF	TGTGCCATCAGTGATAGGCAGGGGTCTGCAGACTACGAGCAGTACTTC
-	TRBV5-1	TRBJ2-3	-	CASSLTGASTDTQYF	TGCGCCAGCAGCTTGACCGGGGCTAGCACAGATACGCAGTATTTT
TRBD1	TRBV11-3	TRBJ2-2	few	CASRKTGTNTGELFF	TGTGCCAGCAGAAAGACAGGGACAAACACCGGGGAGCTGTTTTTT
TRBD1	TRBV6-1	TRBJ2-7	-	CASSRRGQGLLNLFYEQYF	TGTGCCAGCAGCCGCCGTGGACAGGGTCTTCTTAATCTCTTCTACGAGCAGTACTTC
TRBD1	TRBV12-3/TRBV12-4	TRBJ2-7	-	CASSSLRGQPAYEQYF	TGTGCCAGCAGTTCCTTAAGGGGACAGCCAGCCTACGAGCAGTACTTC